The 27 T cell receptor beta chains below all came from one sample that was sequenced in a study of blood T cell repertoires in COVID-19. Assay: immunoSEQ multiplex PCR; the TCRdb copy retains only in-frame clones and omits some. The data hold over 300,000 clones, with 80% to 90% observed a single time. The sequenced sample consisted of peripheral blood. The receptors here all came from a man between 18 and 35 years old who had recovered from COVID-19.

In its sample, this clone was seen once. The V call is TRBV6-5, the J call TRBJ2-7; 9 nucleotides line up with TRBD1. CDR1 and CDR2 (germline): MNHEY, SVGAGI. J lost 9 bases, V lost 6 bases, and 15 bases had no gene match. There are 15 residues in the CDR3. DNA of the CDR3: TGTGCCAGCAGGTCGTCCGGGACAGGGTCCCTAGGGCAGTACTTC. It encodes CASRSSGTGSLGQYF.

Only one count was recorded for this clone. V is TRBV29-1 and J is TRBJ2-1; 9 nucleotides align to TRBD2. The ends lost 6 bases at V and 8 bases at J; junction bases unmatched: 14. Per germline, CDR1 SQVTM and CDR2 ANQGSEA. This CDR3 region has 15 residues. CDR3 in amino acids: CSVTMGLAGVYEQFF. CDR3 nucleotide sequence: TGCAGCGTCACAATGGGACTAGCAGGGGTCTATGAGCAGTTCTTC.

This clone has more than one count but fewer than ten. The gene calls are TRBV7-2 and TRBJ2-1, with D possibly being TRBD1 (5 bases). This CDR3 has 16 residues. Germline V lookup: CDR1 SGHTA, CDR2 FQGNSA. V was shortened by 0 bases and J by 0 bases, with 9 bases between the two germline ends. CDR3 sequence (DNA): TGTGCCAGCAGCTTAGCAGGGGTAAGCTCCTACAATGAGCAGTTCTTC. This codes for CASSLAGVSSYNEQFF.

V gene TRBV6-5 combines with J gene TRBJ1-1, with a possible D match to TRBD1 (5 bases). Trimming cost V 7 bases and J 7 bases, with 13 bases left between them. Germline CDR1 reads MNHEY; CDR2 reads SVGAGI. This CDR3 contains 12 residues. The CDR3 spells CASTKGSGEAFF. The CDR3, as DNA: TGTGCCAGCACTAAGGGGTCGGGTGAAGCTTTCTTT.

The chain is built from TRBV27 and TRBJ1-5, with D perhaps TRBD1 (6 bases). CDR3 length: 16 residues. Trimming stripped 6 bases from V and 3 bases from J, with 18 bases between. Germline values: CDR1 MNHEY, CDR2 SMNVEV (reference sequence). The CDR3 spells CASRSLTGLLNQPQHF. As DNA, the CDR3 is TGTGCCAGCAGGAGCCTTACAGGGCTCCTCAATCAGCCCCAGCATTTT.

This clone was seen a few times. V usage is TRBV10-1 and J usage is TRBJ2-2; D possibly corresponds to TRBD2 (6 bases). The CDR3 extends over 16 amino acids. Trimming cost V 4 bases and J 4 bases, with 16 bases left between them. The germline V gene encodes CDR1 WNHNN and CDR2 SYGVQD (reference sequence). The DNA for the CDR3 is TGCGCCAGCAGTGCCCGGACTACCTCGCTCACCGGGGAGCTGTTTTTT. Translating it yields CASSARTTSLTGELFF.

This rearrangement joins TRBV7-2 to TRBJ1-1; 8 bases match TRBD1. Germline V lookup: CDR1 SGHTA, CDR2 FQGNSA. The ends lost 4 bases at V and 4 bases at J; junction bases unmatched: 11. The CDR3 runs to 16 residues. The CDR3 nucleotides are TGTGCCAGCAGCTCAGGGACAGGAGGGCAGACCACTGAAGCTTTCTTT. Its translation: CASSSGTGGQTTEAFF.

This clone was observed a single time. The gene calls are TRBV5-4 and TRBJ1-3; the D is unclear. Germline V gives CDR1 SGHNT, CDR2 YYREEE (reference sequence). This CDR3 has 13 residues. The V end lost 3 bases, the J end lost 3 bases, and 7 bases lay between the germline ends. The CDR3 bases are TGTGCCAGCAGCTCGTCGGGTGGAAACACCATATATTTT. Its protein product is CASSSSGGNTIYF.

This chain joins TRBV5-3 and TRBJ2-7; TRBD1 matches at 8 bases. TRBV5-3 is an open reading frame whose function is uncertain. This CDR3 comprises 15 residues. V was clipped by 5 bases and J by 0 bases; unmatched bases: 7. The DNA for the CDR3 is TGTGCCAGAAGTTCCGACAGGGGCCTCTCCTACGAGCAGTACTTC. Its protein product is CARSSDRGLSYEQYF.

The chain is built from TRBV6-1 and TRBJ2-1; possible D gene TRBD1, 6 bases. The V gene lost 2 bases and the J gene lost 7 bases, with 9 bases spanning the gap. CDR1 is MNHNS and CDR2 is SASEGT in the germline V gene. The CDR3 covers 13 residues. In DNA form, the CDR3 reads TGTGCCAGCAGTGAAATCAGGGGAAATGAGCAGTTCTTC. This sequence encodes CASSEIRGNEQFF.

This clone was observed once. The V call is TRBV4-1, the J call TRBJ2-7, with TRBD2 matching 11 bases. The CDR3 extends over 16 amino acids. The germline CDR1 and CDR2 sequences are MGHRA and YSYEKL. After removal of 4 bases from V and 2 bases from J, the junction contained 7 bases not matched to a gene. The CDR3 DNA reads TGCGCCAGCAGCCTTCTAACTAGCGGGGGTCCCTACGAGCAGTACTTC. Protein: CASSLLTSGGPYEQYF.

As concerns this clone: One end of the junction does not line up with germline, which may come from a read error. CDR3 in DNA: TGTGCCAGCAGCGAAGTTGGTGAGGGGGCCTACGAGCAGTACTTC. Residues: CASSEVGEGAYEQYF. The chain links TRBV6-1 to TRBJ2-7; possibly TRBD1 for D (6 bases). Germline V gene lookup returns CDR1 MNHNS and CDR2 SASEGT. This CDR3 comprises 15 residues.

V is TRBV19 and J is TRBJ2-3; D might be TRBD1 (6 bases). Per germline, CDR1 LNHDA and CDR2 SQIVND (reference sequence). This CDR3 has 17 amino acids. V was clipped by 0 bases and J by 2 bases, with 15 bases between them. The CDR3 is CASSIDPRQDFTDTQYF. The CDR3 DNA follows: TGTGCCAGTAGTATAGATCCGAGACAGGACTTCACAGATACGCAGTATTTT.

The J gene is TRBJ2-5, the V gene TRBV23-1; 11 nucleotides agree with TRBD1. TRBV23-1 is treated as an ORF (open reading frame) with a function not yet certain. Trimming removed 0 bases from V and 3 bases from J; junction bases left unmatched: 3. This CDR3 has 16 amino acids. The CDR3 sequence: CASSQSGTGGKETQYF. The CDR3 region has the DNA TGCGCCAGCAGTCAATCCGGGACAGGGGGAAAAGAGACCCAGTACTTC.

The chain joins TRBV25-1 to TRBJ2-1; D call uncertain. The CDR3 runs to 14 residues. Trimming stripped 4 bases from V and 5 bases from J, with 12 bases between. The germline V gene has CDR1 MGHDK and CDR2 SYGVNS. CDR3 DNA sequence: TGTGCCAGCAGTGCAGGTATTAGGAACAATGAGCAGTTCTTC. Amino acids: CASSAGIRNNEQFF.

The CDR3 loop is CASSPQGRETQYF. The CDR3 region has the DNA TGTGCCAGCTCACCACAGGGGCGGGAGACCCAGTACTTC. The V call is TRBV18, the J call TRBJ2-5; D is perhaps TRBD1 (5 bases). V gave up 1 base and J gave up 5 bases, with 8 bases separating them. This CDR3 contains 13 residues. Germline loops: CDR1 KGHSH, CDR2 LQKENI.

The V and J genes are TRBV7-9 and TRBJ2-7, with TRBD2 identical over 13 bases. The germline V gene encodes CDR1 SEHNR and CDR2 FQNEAQ (reference sequence). Losses at the gene ends were 2 bases for V and 6 bases for J; bases not matched to a gene: 7. CDR3 length: 16 amino acids. The CDR3 reads CASSLSSRTSGSEQYF. For the CDR3, the DNA is TGTGCCAGCAGCTTATCGTCTCGGACTAGCGGGAGCGAGCAGTACTTC. Together with reference TRBV7-9 and TRBJ2-7, the CDR3 gives the full variable domain: DTGVSQNPRHKITKRGQNVTFRCDPISEHNRLYWYRQTLGQGPEFLTYFQNEAQLEKSRLLSDRFSAERPKGSFSTLEIQRTEQGDSAMYLCASSLSSRTSGSEQYFGPGTRLTVT.

The chain joins TRBV9 to TRBJ1-2; tentatively, D is TRBD1 (5 bases). CDR1 SGDLS and CDR2 YYNGEE come from the germline V gene. V was shortened by 4 bases and J by 1 base, with 11 bases between the two germline ends. There are 14 residues in the CDR3. Here the CDR3 DNA reads TGTGCCAGCAGCCCCACGGGGGTTAACTATGGCTACACCTTC. Protein product: CASSPTGVNYGYTF.

The chain joins TRBV2 to TRBJ1-1; D gene uncertain. The ends were cut back, 3 bases at V and 1 base at J, with 6 bases in the middle. This CDR3 is 13 amino acids long. From germline, CDR1 is SNHLY and CDR2 FYNNEI. In DNA form, the CDR3 reads TGTGCCAGCAGTGATGTCCAGAACACTGAAGCTTTCTTT. Its translation is CASSDVQNTEAFF.

The V call is TRBV27, the J call TRBJ1-2; 7 bases map to TRBD1. The CDR3 has 15 amino acids. Germline loops: CDR1 MNHEY, CDR2 SMNVEV (reference sequence). V lost 5 bases and J lost 3; bases outside the gene matches: 9. The CDR3 coding sequence is TGTGCCAGCAGTGAAACCGGGACAGTTTACTATGGCTACACCTTC. Protein: CASSETGTVYYGYTF.

The chain recombines TRBV5-1 with TRBJ1-1; the D is unclear. The V end lost 4 bases, the J end lost 0 bases, and 13 bases lay between the germline ends. There are 15 residues in the CDR3. From germline, CDR1 is SGHRS and CDR2 YFSETQ. The CDR3 sequence: CASSPVGILNTEAFF. The DNA of the CDR3 is TGCGCCAGCAGCCCGGTGGGCATCCTGAACACTGAAGCTTTCTTT.

The chain combines TRBV29-1 with TRBJ1-1; D not resolved. The germline CDR1 and CDR2 sequences are SQVTM and ANQGSEA. This CDR3 has 12 amino acids. The V end lost 6 bases, the J end lost 1 base, and 9 bases lay between the germline ends. In nucleotides, the CDR3 is TGCAGCGTGCGACACTGGAACACTGAAGCTTTCTTT. Translating gives CSVRHWNTEAFF.

The chain has TRBV21-1 and TRBJ1-2; the D call TRBD1 from the table was never checked on the DNA. TRBV21-1 is given as a pseudogene. The CDR3 totals 14 residues. The CDR3 DNA sequence: TGTGCCAGCAGCAAAGTGGGCAATAACTATGGCTACACCTTC. Translated: CASSKVGNNYGYTF.

V and J are TRBV7-8 and TRBJ1-1, with 8 bases fitting TRBD1. The V gene's germline CDR1 is SGHVS and CDR2 FQNEAQ. V shed 6 bases, J shed 4 bases, and the junction held 13 bases outside the gene matches. The CDR3 length is 16 residues. CDR3 in amino acids: CASRPSIGQGGTEAFF. The CDR3 nucleotides are TGTGCCAGCAGACCCTCAATCGGACAGGGCGGCACTGAAGCTTTCTTT.

CDR3 DNA sequence: TGTGCCAGCAGTTTAAGTCGAGCTAATTCACCCCTCCACTTT. It translates to CASSLSRANSPLHF. The chain combines TRBV27 with TRBJ1-6; D unclear. This CDR3 comprises 14 residues. The V gene lost 2 bases and the J gene lost 6 bases, with 8 bases spanning the gap. From germline, CDR1 is MNHEY and CDR2 SMNVEV (reference sequence).

Written as DNA, the CDR3 is TGTGCCAGCAGCTTAGCAGGGGATGGCTACACCTTC. It is translated as CASSLAGDGYTF. The rearrangement links TRBV7-9 to TRBJ1-2; D perhaps matches TRBD1 (5 bases). The germline V gene has CDR1 SEHNR and CDR2 FQNEAQ (reference sequence). The V and J ends lost 0 bases and 6 bases respectively, with 5 bases between them. This CDR3 comprises 12 residues.

This clone was detected only once. The rearrangement uses TRBV5-5 and TRBJ2-7, with D possibly being TRBD1 (6 bases). Per the germline V gene, CDR1 is SGHKS and CDR2 is YYEKEE (reference sequence). The CDR3 loop spans 15 amino acids. The germline V and J ends were trimmed by 3 bases and 0 bases, with 13 bases remaining between them. CDR3 amino acids: CASSYRQESSYEQYF. CDR3 DNA: TGTGCCAGCAGCTATAGACAGGAGAGCTCCTACGAGCAGTACTTC.